The rows below give T cell receptor beta chains drawn from one sample of a study of CD8 T cells in ankylosing spondylitis. One entry per CDR3 protein, called by TCRdb with MiXCR from the 5' RACE reads. This sample has tens of thousands of distinct CDR3 sequences; around 30% occur once, and the top ten carry 45% to 65%. The sequencing input was blood, either unsorted or a sorted T cell fraction (not recorded which). These receptors were taken from a male donor with ankylosing spondylitis or in good health (not recorded which). CDR3s include the opening cysteine and the closing phenylalanine or tryptophan. The D gene is left open where the match is weak. Size values are once, few and many counts, or a class for expanded clones, and some rows have none.

D	V	J	size	CDR3	DNA
TRBD2	TRBV20-1	TRBJ2-3	-	CSAREAGGNTDTQYF	TGCAGTGCTAGGGAAGCGGGGGGGAACACAGATACGCAGTATTTT
TRBD2	TRBV10-3	TRBJ2-1	many	CAIGGDYSYNEQFF	TGTGCCATCGGCGGGGACTACTCCTACAATGAGCAGTTCTTC
-	TRBV6-1	TRBJ2-6	-	CASSGPSKQGAPSGANVLTF	TGTGCCAGCAGTGGACCAAGCAAACAGGGCGCCCCATCTGGGGCCAACGTCCTGACTTTC
TRBD2	TRBV19	TRBJ2-3	-	CASTGLAGVLGTDTQYF	TGTGCCAGTACCGGACTAGCGGGGGTGTTGGGCACAGATACGCAGTATTTT
-	TRBV7-2	TRBJ2-6	-	CASILSPLSGANVLTF	TGTGCCAGCATCCTAAGCCCCCTCTCTGGGGCCAACGTCCTGACTTTC
-	TRBV5-1	TRBJ1-5	-	CASSLEGLGGQPQHF	TGCGCCAGCAGCTTGGAAGGTCTAGGGGGTCAGCCCCAGCATTTT
-	TRBV5-1	TRBJ2-3	few	CASTVQPPGDTQYF	TGCGCCAGCACTGTGCAGCCACCTGGGGATACGCAGTATTTT
-	TRBV20-1	TRBJ1-2	-	CSARDMSGHYGYTF	TGCAGTGCTAGAGATATGAGCGGACACTATGGCTACACCTTC
-	TRBV9	TRBJ1-5	many	CASSARAGDINQPQHF	TGTGCCAGCAGCGCCAGGGCTGGGGATATCAATCAGCCCCAGCATTTT
-	TRBV7-9	TRBJ2-5	few	CASSPRLVYEETQYF	TGTGCCAGCAGCCCCCGACTAGTTTACGAGGAGACCCAGTACTTC
-	TRBV7-9	TRBJ1-2	few	CASSLVNRPVIGYTF	TGTGCCAGCAGCTTAGTAAATCGGCCTGTGATCGGCTACACCTTC
-	TRBV28	TRBJ1-6	few	CASSFSGSGDISPLHF	TGTGCCAGCAGTTTTTCAGGGTCCGGGGATATTTCACCCCTCCACTTT
-	TRBV29-1	TRBJ1-1	few	CSVATRQSTEAFF	TGCAGCGTTGCGACCAGGCAGAGTACTGAAGCTTTCTTT
-	TRBV18	TRBJ2-5	-	CASSPPTRGETQYF	TGTGCCAGCTCACCACCCACACGCGGAGAGACCCAGTACTTC
-	TRBV5-1	TRBJ1-1	few	CASSLRSMRMTTEAFF	TGCGCCAGCAGCTTGAGGTCGATGCGGATGACCACTGAAGCTTTCTTT
-	TRBV5-1	TRBJ2-3	few	CASSTGDGTDTQYF	TGCGCCAGCAGCACGGGAGATGGCACAGATACGCAGTATTTT
TRBD1	TRBV6-1	TRBJ2-1	-	CASRGQGGSSYNEQFF	TGTGCCAGCAGGGGACAGGGTGGGAGTTCCTACAATGAGCAGTTCTTC
-	TRBV27	TRBJ1-6	-	CASSLSGASSPLHF	TGTGCCAGCAGTTTATCAGGGGCTAGTTCACCCCTCCACTTT
TRBD2	TRBV5-1	TRBJ2-1	many	CASSLGGSGDEQFF	TGCGCCAGCAGCTTGGGCGGGAGCGGGGATGAGCAGTTCTTC
-	TRBV7-8	TRBJ2-7	few	CASSLVLIATTYEQYF	TGTGCCAGCAGCTTAGTGTTGATAGCGACCACCTACGAGCAGTACTTC
-	TRBV5-1	TRBJ2-4	-	CASSLWGILPNIQYF	TGCGCCAGCAGCTTGTGGGGAATTTTACCCAACATTCAGTACTTC
TRBD2	TRBV7-2	TRBJ2-7	few	CASSLGLAVPDEQYF	TGTGCCAGCAGCTTAGGTCTAGCGGTTCCGGACGAGCAGTACTTC
TRBD1	TRBV5-1	TRBJ2-1	few	CASRQGADNEQFF	TGCGCCAGCAGACAGGGGGCAGACAATGAGCAGTTCTTC
-	TRBV18	TRBJ1-2	-	CASSIGEYGYTF	TGTGCCAGCTCAATAGGGGAGTATGGCTACACCTTC
-	TRBV5-1	TRBJ1-1	-	CASSPSLNTEAFF	TGCGCCAGCAGCCCCTCCCTAAACACTGAAGCTTTCTTT